These T cell receptor beta chains were read from a single sample in a study of blood T cell repertoires in COVID-19. This table comes from immunoSEQ multiplex PCR, and its TCRdb copy is limited to in-frame clones, with some not included. The sample consists of roughly 330,000 clones, 87% of them appearing once. Sequenced input: PBMCs or T cells enriched from blood (not recorded which). The receptors here all came from a woman between 25 and 40 years old who had recovered from COVID-19. CDR3s include the opening cysteine and the closing phenylalanine or tryptophan. Each record gives: clone size, D gene, J gene, V gene, CDR3 DNA, CDR3 protein. D genes are given only for firm matches. Not every row has a clone size; where given, it reads once, few, many or a size class.

-,-,TRBJ1-2,TRBV30,TGTGCCTGGACCCCGGGGGGGGGCGGCTACACCTTC,CAWTPGGGGYTF
-,-,TRBJ2-3,TRBV20-1,TGCAGTGCTAGTTCCCCTGGCGGGGCAAACACAGATACGCAGTATTTT,CSASSPGGANTDTQYF
-,TRBD1,TRBJ1-4,TRBV18,TGTGCCAGCTCACCCCCGCCGGGACAGACTAATGAAAAACTGTTTTTT,CASSPPPGQTNEKLFF
-,TRBD1,TRBJ1-5,TRBV7-9,TGTGCCAGCAGCTTGGCGGGACAGGGTGGCGGTCAGCCCCAGCATTTT,CASSLAGQGGGQPQHF
once,-,TRBJ2-1,TRBV7-3,TGTGCCAGCAGCTTTAGCCCCGATGAGCAGTTCTTC,CASSFSPDEQFF
-,TRBD1,TRBJ2-3,TRBV5-6,TGTGCCAGCAGCGGAGAGGACAGGCTCACAGATACGCAGTATTTT,CASSGEDRLTDTQYF
-,-,TRBJ1-1,TRBV30,TGTGCCTGGAGTAACGGGAACACTGAAGCTTTCTTT,CAWSNGNTEAFF
once,-,TRBJ2-1,TRBV10-3,TGTGCCATCAGTGATCAGGGTTTGAGCTACAATGAGCAGTTCTTC,CAISDQGLSYNEQFF
-,-,TRBJ1-3,TRBV4-3,TGCGCCAGCAGCCAAGGCGTGAGCTCTGGAAACACCATATATTTT,CASSQGVSSGNTIYF
once,TRBD1,TRBJ2-1,TRBV2,TGTGCCAGCACCGTCGGGACAGGGCCGTACAATGAGCAGTTCTTC,CASTVGTGPYNEQFF
-,-,TRBJ1-3,TRBV9,TGTGCCAGCAGCGCACTACAGGGTCCTGGAAACACCATATATTTT,CASSALQGPGNTIYF
-,-,TRBJ2-7,TRBV5-1,TGCGCCAGCAGCTTGGGTGGAGGTGGCGAGCAGTACTTC,CASSLGGGGEQYF
-,-,TRBJ2-5,TRBV19,TGTGCCAGTAGTAGCCGGTTTCAAGAGACCCAGTACTTC,CASSSRFQETQYF
-,-,TRBJ2-7,TRBV6-4,TGTGCCACCGAGGGACACCGGTCAGAGCAGTACTTC,CATEGHRSEQYF
-,-,TRBJ2-5,TRBV3-1/TRBV3-2,TGTGCCAGCAGTCGAGGGGAGGGGGGACCCCAGTACTTC,CASSRGEGGPQYF
-,TRBD1,TRBJ1-3,TRBV18,TGTGCCAGCTCACCCGGACTCGAAACCTCAACGGGACAGACGAGCTCTGGAAACACCATATATTTT,CASSPGLETSTGQTSSGNTIYF
-,TRBD1,TRBJ1-1,TRBV7-2,TGTGCCAGCAGCAAAGACAGGGCTTGGACTGAAGCTTTCTTT,CASSKDRAWTEAFF
-,TRBD2,TRBJ2-1,TRBV5-1,TGCGCCAGCAGCTCCATAACGCCAGCTAGCGGGGGAATCTCCTACAATGAGCAGTTCTTC,CASSSITPASGGISYNEQFF
-,-,TRBJ2-1,TRBV20-1,TGCAGTGCTAGCCTGGCCAATGAGCAGTTCTTC,CSASLANEQFF
-,TRBD1,TRBJ1-1,TRBV3-1/TRBV3-2,TGTGCCAGCAGCCCCGGGACAGGGGGGCCGAGGTTCTTT,CASSPGTGGPRFF
-,-,TRBJ1-1,TRBV9,TGTGCCAGCAGCGTAGAAGGGGCCATGAACACTGAAGCTTTCTTT,CASSVEGAMNTEAFF
few,TRBD1,TRBJ1-2,TRBV2,TGTGCCAGCGGAGACAGGGGGGACCCGACCTATGGCTACACCTTC,CASGDRGDPTYGYTF
once,-,TRBJ1-2,TRBV20-1,TGCAGTGCTCCCCGGGAGGGTGGCTACACCTTC,CSAPREGGYTF
-,-,TRBJ1-1,TRBV5-1,TGCGCCAGCAGCTTAACGGGGAACACTGAAGCTTTCTTT,CASSLTGNTEAFF
-,-,TRBJ2-5,TRBV5-1,TGCGCCAGCACCCGGGAAGAGACCCAGTACTTC,CASTREETQYF
-,TRBD1,TRBJ1-4,TRBV6-5,TGTGCCAGTAGCTTACAGGGGGAAAAACTGTTTTTT,CASSLQGEKLFF
-,TRBD1,TRBJ1-4,TRBV30,TGTGCCTGGGCCAGGGGGCCTGGTGAAAAACTGTTTTTT,CAWARGPGEKLFF
-,-,TRBJ1-2,TRBV29-1,TGCAGCGTTGAAAGTCGACTCTATGGCTACACCTTC,CSVESRLYGYTF
-,-,TRBJ1-1,TRBV2,TGTGCCAGCAGCGAACAGTCCCTGAACACTGAAGCTTTCTTT,CASSEQSLNTEAFF
-,TRBD1,TRBJ1-2,TRBV9,TGTGCCAGCAGCGTAGGGACAGGATATGGCTACACCTTC,CASSVGTGYGYTF
-,-,TRBJ2-1,TRBV7-9,TGTGCCAGCAGCTCCGGGACAATTTTCAATGAGCAGTTCTTC,CASSSGTIFNEQFF
-,-,TRBJ1-6,TRBV6-5,TGTGCCAGCACCACATCCGGGATTTCACCCCTCCACTTT,CASTTSGISPLHF
-,TRBD1,TRBJ1-5,TRBV19,TGTGCCAGTAGTATAGCCCCGACAGGGGTGCAGCCCCAGCATTTT,CASSIAPTGVQPQHF
-,TRBD1,TRBJ1-1,TRBV30,TGTGCCTGGACAGGGGGCAGTGGACGGCTCAGAGGGACTTTCTTT,CAWTGGSGRLRGTFF
once,-,TRBJ1-2,TRBV4-1,TGCGCCAGCAGCCAAGATGGGGGCAGAGACTATGGCTACACCTTC,CASSQDGGRDYGYTF
-,TRBD1,TRBJ1-5,TRBV7-2,TGTGCCAGCAGCTTATACAGGGGGAATCAGCCCCAGCATTTT,CASSLYRGNQPQHF
-,-,TRBJ1-2,TRBV9,TGTGCCAGCAGCGTAGGATTCCGAGGGACTAGAACCTTC,CASSVGFRGTRTF
-,-,TRBJ1-3,TRBV9,TGTGCCAGCAGCGTGACAAGCTCTGGAAACACCATATATTTT,CASSVTSSGNTIYF
-,-,TRBJ1-1,TRBV6-5,TGTGCCACCTGCCGGGGACAAATGAACACTGAAGCTTTCTTT,CATCRGQMNTEAFF
-,-,TRBJ2-1,TRBV30,TGTGCCTGGAGTACGGACAACAATGAGCAGTTCTTC,CAWSTDNNEQFF
-,-,TRBJ2-2,TRBV3-1/TRBV3-2,TGTGCCAGCAGCCTACCCACAGGGACCGGGGAGCTGTTTTTT,CASSLPTGTGELFF
-,TRBD1,TRBJ1-1,TRBV27,TGTGCCAGCAGTTCGGGACAGGGTATGAACACTGAAGCTTTCTTT,CASSSGQGMNTEAFF
-,-,TRBJ1-5,TRBV30,TGTGCCTGGAGTGCCCGTAGGAGTCACGGGCCCCAGCATTTT,CAWSARRSHGPQHF
-,-,TRBJ2-7,TRBV27,TGTGCCAGCAGTCCAGAAGGGAGGCTCCTTAGTTACGAGCAGTACTTC,CASSPEGRLLSYEQYF
-,-,TRBJ2-3,TRBV25-1,TGTGCCAGCAGTGAGGAGGCAGGCCCGGATACGCAGTATTTT,CASSEEAGPDTQYF
-,TRBD1,TRBJ1-4,TRBV5-5,TGTGCCAGCAGCGCCGGGACAGGGGTCTATGGCGAAAAACTGTTTTTT,CASSAGTGVYGEKLFF
-,-,TRBJ1-3,TRBV5-5,TGTGCCAGCAGCTTCGTGCTCGAACTCTCTGGAAACACCATATATTTT,CASSFVLELSGNTIYF
-,-,TRBJ1-2,TRBV7-9,TGTGCCAGCAGCCCCCAAAGATTGGGCGAGGGAATCTCCAACTATGGCTACACCTTC,CASSPQRLGEGISNYGYTF
-,-,TRBJ1-6,TRBV25-1,TGTGCCAGCAGTGACCCCTATTCACCCCTCCACTTT,CASSDPYSPLHF
-,TRBD2,TRBJ2-2,TRBV2,TGTGCCAGCAGCCGGACTAGCCGGGCCGGGGAGCTGTTTTTT,CASSRTSRAGELFF
few,-,TRBJ1-1,TRBV30,TGTGCCTGGAGTGTAGAAGGCAGGGGGAACACTGAAGCTTTCTTT,CAWSVEGRGNTEAFF
-,TRBD1,TRBJ2-2,TRBV5-6,TGTGCCAGCAGCTTGGACAGGGGGGACACCGGGGAGCTGTTTTTT,CASSLDRGDTGELFF
-,TRBD1,TRBJ2-1,TRBV7-6,TGTGCCAGCAGCTTAACAACCGGGACAGAATACAATGAGCAGTTCTTC,CASSLTTGTEYNEQFF
few,-,TRBJ2-7,TRBV14,TGTGCCAGCAGCCTCGACAGGTTCGTCGAGCAGTACTTC,CASSLDRFVEQYF